Below are 27 T cell receptor beta chains sequenced from a single sample in a study of blood T cell repertoires in COVID-19. Generated by immunoSEQ multiplex PCR, the TCRdb table keeps only in-frame clones and is missing some. Of roughly 100,000 clones listed, roughly 79% were seen once; the top ten hold under 5%. The sequenced material came from peripheral blood. These receptors were taken from an older man with COVID-19, enrolled during active disease.

This sequence joins TRBV7-2 and TRBJ2-7; 13 bases are a match to TRBD2. Germline V gene data show CDR1 as SGHTA and CDR2 as FQGNSA. The length of the CDR3 is 19 residues. V gave up 0 bases and J gave up 2 bases; unmatched junction bases: 10. In nucleotides, the CDR3 is TGTGCCAGCAGCTTAGCCCCCGCAGGACTAGCGGGAGTGGCCTACGAGCAGTACTTC. Its translation: CASSLAPAGLAGVAYEQYF. The variable domain in full, completed from reference TRBV7-2 and TRBJ2-7, reads GAGVSQSPSNKVTEKGKDVELRCDPISGHTALYWYRQSLGQGLEFLIYFQGNSAPDKSGLPSDRFSAERTGGSVSTLTIQRTQQEDSAVYLCASSLAPAGLAGVAYEQYFGPGTRLTVT.

J is TRBJ2-3 and V is TRBV28; 9 bases agree with TRBD1. Per germline, CDR1 MDHEN and CDR2 SYDVKM. CDR3 size: 15 residues. Trimming at V came to 10 bases and at J to 0 bases, leaving 8 bases not matched to a gene. The CDR3 bases are TGTGCCACAAGGGACAGGGACACTAGCACAGATACGCAGTATTTT. This gives the protein CATRDRDTSTDTQYF.

The CDR3 DNA follows: TGTGCCAGCTCACTCGAGGGTCTTTCGCTTCAGCCCCAGCATTTT. Translating it yields CASSLEGLSLQPQHF. The chain is built from TRBV18 and TRBJ1-5; no clear D gene. The ends were cut back, 4 bases at V and 6 bases at J, with 16 bases in the middle. The CDR3 runs 15 residues. Germline CDR1 KGHSH, CDR2 LQKENI.

The chain employs TRBV19 and TRBJ1-5; D is unclear. The germline CDR1 and CDR2 sequences are LNHDA and SQIVND (reference sequence). The CDR3 sequence is 12 residues long. V was trimmed by 3 bases and J by 13 bases, leaving 13 bases between them. This CDR3 is CASSIYAEFQHF. The CDR3 DNA reads as TGTGCCAGTAGTATTTACGCGGAGTTTCAGCATTTT. Together with reference TRBV19 and TRBJ1-5, the CDR3 gives the full variable domain: DGGITQSPKYLFRKEGQNVTLSCEQNLNHDAMYWYRQDPGQGLRLIYYSQIVNDFQKGDIAEGYSVSREKKESFPLTVTSAQKNPTAFYLCASSIYAEFQHFGDGTRLSIL.

This rearrangement joins TRBV5-1 to TRBJ2-7; D is possibly TRBD2 (5 bases). The germline V and J ends were trimmed by 2 bases and 1 base, with 10 bases remaining between them. Germline CDR1 is SGHRS and CDR2 is YFSETQ. CDR3 length: 14 amino acids. The CDR3 coding sequence is TGCGCCAGCAGCTTTTCGACTACGTCCTACGAGCAGTACTTC. As protein: CASSFSTTSYEQYF.

The rearrangement links TRBV29-1 to TRBJ1-6; D gene unclear. Trimming removed 4 bases at V and 6 bases at J, with 7 bases between. The CDR3 is 12 amino acids. The germline CDR1 and CDR2 sequences are SQVTM and ANQGSEA. CDR3: CSVGSGNSPLHF. For the CDR3, the DNA is TGCAGCGTTGGGTCGGGTAATTCACCCCTCCACTTT.

This chain's CDR3 is CASSEWGQSDTQYF. The CDR3 DNA follows: TGCGCCAGCAGTGAGTGGGGACAGTCAGATACGCAGTATTTT. The rearrangement joins TRBV10-2 to TRBJ2-3; 7 bases map to TRBD1. The CDR3 loop spans 14 amino acids. Germline lookup yields CDR1 WSHSY and CDR2 SAAADI. V trimming: 1 base; J trimming: 4 bases; junction bases outside the gene matches: 2.

The chain is built from TRBV5-1 and TRBJ1-6; 8 nucleotides line up with TRBD1. The V gene's germline CDR1 is SGHRS and CDR2 YFSETQ. The CDR3 sequence is 14 residues long. Trimming took 4 bases from V and 7 from J; bases not matched to a gene: 4. The CDR3 DNA reads TGCGCCAGCAGCGCGGGACAGGTGAATTCACCCCTCCACTTT. Amino acids: CASSAGQVNSPLHF.

This clone was counted only a few times. The genes are TRBV30 and TRBJ1-5; 10 bases fit TRBD1. Losses at the gene ends were 0 bases for V and 10 bases for J; bases not matched to a gene: 15. Per the germline V gene, CDR1 is GTSNPN and CDR2 is SVGIG (reference sequence). The CDR3 has 17 amino acids. The CDR3 coding sequence is TGTGCCTGGAGTGTACTGAGGACAGGGGGAAGAATCAGCCCCCAGCATTTT. Its protein product is CAWSVLRTGGRISPQHF.

The CDR3 spells CASGPLQSNQPQHF. The DNA of the CDR3 is TGTGCCAGCGGGCCTTTGCAGAGCAATCAGCCCCAGCATTTT. This chain joins TRBV2 and TRBJ1-5, with D unclear. The CDR3 consists of 14 residues. The V end was cut by 8 bases, the J end by 1 base, with 12 bases between. CDR1 and CDR2 (germline): SNHLY, FYNNEI.

The J gene is TRBJ1-1, the V gene TRBV18; D unclear. The germline V gene encodes CDR1 KGHSH and CDR2 LQKENI. This CDR3 contains 14 residues. With 6 bases removed from V and 3 bases from J, the gap between germline ends came to 14 bases. CDR3 residues: CASSSFAGDTEAFF. In nucleotides, the CDR3 is TGTGCCAGCTCCTCCTTCGCGGGTGACACTGAAGCTTTCTTT.

This clone was recorded once. The chain links TRBV21-1 to TRBJ1-1; the table assigns TRBD1, which was not confirmed against the DNA. TRBV21-1 is classified as a pseudogene. The CDR3 extends over 14 amino acids. For the CDR3, the DNA is TGTGCCAGCAGCACGGGACAGGTCTCGACTGAAGCTTTCTTT. Its protein product is CASSTGQVSTEAFF.

The J gene is TRBJ2-5, the V gene TRBV7-2, with 8 bases fitting TRBD2. CDR3 length equals 14 residues. Germline-derived CDR1 and CDR2 are SGHTA and FQGNSA. The junction had 7 bases not matched to a gene; V was cut back by 5 bases and J by 5 bases. For the CDR3, the DNA is TGTGCCAGCAGCGGCTCGGGGGGGCGGGAGACCCAGTACTTC. The encoded protein is CASSGSGGRETQYF.

The rearrangement links TRBV6-5 to TRBJ1-2; possible D gene TRBD1, 5 bases. V dropped 7 bases and J dropped 1 base, with 13 bases sitting between them. CDR3 size: 14 residues. The germline V gene encodes CDR1 MNHEY and CDR2 SVGAGI. The CDR3: CASTPGWINYGYTF. For the CDR3, the DNA is TGTGCCAGCACCCCAGGGTGGATTAACTATGGCTACACCTTC.

The chain joins TRBV7-6 to TRBJ2-2; D is perhaps TRBD1 (5 bases). The CDR3 has 15 amino acids. The germline V gene encodes CDR1 SGHVS and CDR2 FNYEAQ. V was pared by 5 bases and J by 4 bases, with 14 bases between. The CDR3 DNA reads TGTGCCAGCAGCGCCCAGGGCTCAGGCACCGGGGAGCTGTTTTTT. Translated, it gives CASSAQGSGTGELFF.

The gene calls are TRBV10-3 and TRBJ2-7; D is possibly TRBD2 (5 bases). From germline, CDR1 is ENHRY and CDR2 SYGVKD. Trimming took 8 bases from V and 4 from J, leaving 18 bases between them. This CDR3 spans 14 amino acids. As DNA, the CDR3 is TGTGCCATCGGGCCAGTCAGAGGAGGTTACGAGCAGTACTTC. Residues: CAIGPVRGGYEQYF.

This chain uses TRBV5-8 with TRBJ2-2, with TRBD2 matching 10 bases. The ends lost 2 bases at V and 5 bases at J; junction bases unmatched: 6. There are 16 residues in the CDR3. Germline-derived CDR1 and CDR2 are SGHTS and YDEGEE. The CDR3 loop reads CASSFPSGGGTGELFF. The CDR3 bases are TGTGCCAGCAGCTTCCCCAGCGGGGGGGGGACCGGGGAGCTGTTTTTT.

In this sample, this clone turned up a few times. The rearrangement uses TRBV5-1 and TRBJ2-7; D gene ambiguous. V lost 1 base, J lost 2 bases, and 7 bases lay in between. CDR3 length: 13 amino acids. Looked up from germline, CDR1 is SGHRS and CDR2 is YFSETQ. The CDR3 DNA reads TGCGCCAGCAGCTTGACTCCCACCTACGAGCAGTACTTC. This sequence encodes CASSLTPTYEQYF.

This clone appeared a few times. The V and J genes are TRBV5-4 and TRBJ2-5; 9 positions agree with TRBD1. Germline lookup yields CDR1 SGHNT and CDR2 YYREEE (reference sequence). V lost 4 bases to trimming and J lost 3 bases; unmatched junction nucleotides: 10. The CDR3 contains 16 residues. CDR3 DNA sequence: TGTGCCAGCAGCCCATTGGGACAGGGCCTCGAAGAGACCCAGTACTTC. This codes for CASSPLGQGLEETQYF.

V is TRBV6-5 and J is TRBJ1-1; unclear D gene. V shed 10 bases and J shed 6 bases, with 12 bases lying between them. Germline assignment: CDR1 MNHEY and CDR2 SVGAGI. This CDR3 has 11 amino acids. The CDR3 is CATSGRAEAFF. CDR3 sequence (DNA): TGTGCCACCTCGGGGAGGGCTGAAGCTTTCTTT.

The rearrangement links TRBV3-1 (or the pseudogene TRBV3-2) to TRBJ1-1; TRBD1 agrees at 9 bases. Looked up from germline, CDR1 is LGHDT and CDR2 is YNNKEL (reference sequence). The CDR3 runs 15 residues. Trimming removed 2 bases from V and 9 bases from J; junction bases left unmatched: 10. Written as DNA, the CDR3 is TGTGCCAGCAGCCAAAAAACGGGACAGGGCGGAAAAGCTTTCTTT. The encoded protein is CASSQKTGQGGKAFF.

This CDR3 reads CASSGTGEHYGYTF. The CDR3, as DNA: TGTGCCAGCAGTGGGACAGGGGAACACTATGGCTACACCTTC. V gene TRBV6-6 combines with J gene TRBJ1-2, with 10 nucleotides matching TRBD1. V shed 5 bases and J 3 bases; nucleotides not matched to a gene: 3. This CDR3 spans 14 amino acids. The germline V gene has CDR1 MNHNY and CDR2 SVGAGI (reference sequence).

The chain has TRBV7-3 and TRBJ1-3; 8 positions match TRBD1. J was trimmed by 2 bases and V by 5 bases; bases with no gene match: 2. There are 14 residues in the CDR3. Germline V gene lookup returns CDR1 SGHTA and CDR2 FQGTGA. In nucleotides, the CDR3 is TGTGCCAGCAGCCCGGACAGGGCTGGAAACACCATATATTTT. Protein sequence: CASSPDRAGNTIYF.

The V and J genes are TRBV19 and TRBJ2-2, with D tentatively TRBD2 (5 bases). Trimming shortened V by 6 bases and J by 4 bases, and 15 bases separated the two germline ends. CDR3 length: 15 amino acids. In germline, CDR1 is LNHDA, CDR2 SQIVND (reference sequence). CDR3 nucleotide sequence: TGTGCCAGTAGGCCGGGAAGCCTGACCACCGGGGAGCTGTTTTTT. Translating it yields CASRPGSLTTGELFF.

The chain has TRBV20-1 and TRBJ1-6, with D perhaps matching TRBD1 (6 bases). The germline gives CDR1 DFQATT, CDR2 SNEGSKA (reference sequence). This CDR3 region has 13 residues. Trimming took 3 bases from V and 6 from J, leaving 9 bases between them. In DNA form, the CDR3 reads TGCAGTGCTAGTCGGGACACTAATTCACCCCTCCACTTT. This sequence encodes CSASRDTNSPLHF.

The chain combines TRBV6-2 or TRBV6-3 with TRBJ1-2, with 7 bases matching TRBD1. Germline assignment: CDR1 MNHEY and CDR2 SVGEGT. The V gene end was trimmed by 0 bases and the J gene end by 0 bases; junction bases not matched to a gene: 4. The CDR3 has 16 residues. Written as DNA, the CDR3 is TGTGCCAGCAGTTACTCGAGAGGGACAGCTAACTATGGCTACACCTTC. Residues: CASSYSRGTANYGYTF.

There are a few counts of this clone. J is TRBJ1-1 and V is TRBV29-1; D unclear. The germline gives CDR1 SQVTM, CDR2 ANQGSEA. This CDR3 has 11 amino acids. Trimming stripped 0 bases from V and 6 bases from J, with 5 bases between. This chain's CDR3 is CSVEDFAEAFF. The CDR3 DNA follows: TGCAGCGTTGAAGATTTCGCTGAAGCTTTCTTT.